This TCR beta chain was profiled in a study of radiation and T cells in renal cell carcinoma. Study observations and caveats: Sampling covered only about 0.96 g of each tumor. In nephrectomy-only tumors, top 100 clonotypes averaged roughly 40%, versus around 50% irradiated.

Germline V CDR1 and CDR2: LNHDA, SQIVND (reference sequence). There are 15 residues in the CDR3. Trimming took 5 bases from V and 0 from J; bases not matched to a gene: 5. Note on this clone: Its antigen is unidentified.

The sample's treatment: treatment-naive control, cytoreductive nephrectomy. TCRdb's table, derived via immunoSEQ multiplex PCR, lists solely in-frame clones and lacks some. The data contain 10,000 to 15,000 clones, about 71% of them singletons. This TCR came from a woman of 80 years or more with renal cell carcinoma. The chain joins TRBV19 to TRBJ2-7, with 9 bases fitting TRBD1. The specimen comprised tumor tissue, sampled from a patient whose treatment was nephrectomy without radiotherapy. CDR3 sequence (DNA): TGTGCCAGTAGTTACGGGACAGGGAGCTCCTACGAGCAGTACTTC. This encodes CASSYGTGSSYEQYF.